These T cell receptor beta chains were read from a single sample in a study of T-cell reconstitution after alpha-beta-depleted transplantation in children. TCRdb recomputed calls from the PCR reads with MiXCR, one row per CDR3 protein. The table lists 250,000 to 300,000 distinct CDR3 sequences, approximately 9.6% of them singletons. Sequenced material: PBMCs from the stem cell graft donor, taken from the stem cell graft. These receptors were taken from a human donor who donated a stem cell graft to a child with SCID. Each CDR3 is given with its conserved first and last residue. Each record gives: J gene, D gene, V gene, clone size, CDR3 protein, CDR3 DNA. The D gene is left open where the match is weak. Only part of the rows carry a size: once, few, many, or a class if the clone is expanded.

j_call: TRBJ2-1
d_call: -
v_call: TRBV6-5
clone_size: -
cdr3_aa: CASSYLVSYNEQFF
cdr3_nt: TGTGCCAGCAGTTACTTGGTCTCCTACAATGAGCAGTTCTTC

j_call: TRBJ2-3
d_call: TRBD1
v_call: TRBV24-1
clone_size: few
cdr3_aa: CATSDTGTGEADTQYF
cdr3_nt: TGTGCCACCAGTGATACCGGGACAGGGGAGGCAGATACGCAGTATTTT

j_call: TRBJ2-1
d_call: TRBD2
v_call: TRBV20-1
clone_size: few
cdr3_aa: CSAITAGTLYNEQFF
cdr3_nt: TGCAGTGCTATAACAGCGGGGACCCTTTACAATGAGCAGTTCTTC

j_call: TRBJ1-2
d_call: TRBD1
v_call: TRBV7-3
clone_size: -
cdr3_aa: CASSDGTEIYGYTF
cdr3_nt: TGTGCCAGCAGCGACGGGACAGAGATTTATGGCTACACCTTC

j_call: TRBJ2-7
d_call: TRBD1
v_call: TRBV5-6
clone_size: -
cdr3_aa: CASSPGTGGGEQYF
cdr3_nt: TGTGCCAGCAGCCCCGGGACAGGGGGCGGCGAGCAGTACTTC

j_call: TRBJ2-1
d_call: TRBD2
v_call: TRBV6-2/TRBV6-3
clone_size: many
cdr3_aa: CASSYSPASGIYNEQFF
cdr3_nt: TGTGCCAGCAGTTACTCCCCCGCTAGCGGGATTTACAATGAGCAGTTCTTC

j_call: TRBJ1-4
d_call: -
v_call: TRBV6-1
clone_size: -
cdr3_aa: CASTVTEGFEKLFF
cdr3_nt: TGTGCCAGCACTGTGACCGAGGGGTTTGAAAAACTGTTTTTT

j_call: TRBJ2-1
d_call: -
v_call: TRBV5-5
clone_size: -
cdr3_aa: CASSLVTGSFYNEQFF
cdr3_nt: TGTGCCAGCAGCTTGGTGACTGGGAGCTTCTACAATGAGCAGTTCTTC

j_call: TRBJ1-6
d_call: -
v_call: TRBV7-8
clone_size: -
cdr3_aa: CASSQILSANSPLHF
cdr3_nt: TGTGCCAGCAGCCAGATTTTGTCAGCGAATTCACCCCTCCACTTT

j_call: TRBJ2-5
d_call: -
v_call: TRBV25-1
clone_size: -
cdr3_aa: CASSSGGSGQETQYF
cdr3_nt: TGTGCCAGCAGTTCCGGCGGTTCGGGCCAAGAGACCCAGTACTTC

j_call: TRBJ1-4
d_call: TRBD1
v_call: TRBV7-9
clone_size: -
cdr3_aa: CASSLGTGIGEKLFF
cdr3_nt: TGTGCCAGCAGCTTAGGGACAGGGATTGGTGAAAAACTGTTTTTT

j_call: TRBJ2-2
d_call: -
v_call: TRBV5-1
clone_size: -
cdr3_aa: CATLGTENTGELFF
cdr3_nt: TGCGCCACTTTGGGGACGGAGAACACCGGGGAGCTGTTTTTT

j_call: TRBJ1-1
d_call: -
v_call: TRBV5-1
clone_size: few
cdr3_aa: CASSLERTNTEAFF
cdr3_nt: TGCGCCAGCAGCTTGGAACGGACGAACACTGAAGCTTTCTTT

j_call: TRBJ1-4
d_call: -
v_call: TRBV7-9
clone_size: few
cdr3_aa: CASSLDRAKLFF
cdr3_nt: TGTGCCAGCAGCTTAGACAGGGCAAAACTGTTTTTT

j_call: TRBJ2-3
d_call: -
v_call: TRBV7-7
clone_size: few
cdr3_aa: CASSWRGRGTDTQYF
cdr3_nt: TGTGCCAGCAGCTGGAGGGGCAGGGGCACAGATACGCAGTATTTT

j_call: TRBJ2-1
d_call: -
v_call: TRBV6-5
clone_size: -
cdr3_aa: CASSYRRAGNEQFF
cdr3_nt: TGTGCCAGCAGTTATAGGAGAGCCGGCAATGAGCAGTTCTTC

j_call: TRBJ1-6
d_call: -
v_call: TRBV12-3/TRBV12-4
clone_size: few
cdr3_aa: CASSSQETNSPLHF
cdr3_nt: TGTGCCAGCAGTTCACAAGAGACCAATTCACCCCTCCACTTT

j_call: TRBJ2-1
d_call: -
v_call: TRBV12-3/TRBV12-4
clone_size: many
cdr3_aa: CASSRKREQFF
cdr3_nt: TGTGCCAGCAGTCGCAAAAGAGAGCAGTTCTTC

j_call: TRBJ1-5
d_call: -
v_call: TRBV6-5
clone_size: -
cdr3_aa: CASTGGGNQPQHF
cdr3_nt: TGTGCCAGCACGGGTGGGGGAAATCAGCCCCAGCATTTT

j_call: TRBJ1-2
d_call: -
v_call: TRBV20-1
clone_size: few
cdr3_aa: CSDRSDPYGYTF
cdr3_nt: TGCAGCGACAGGTCCGACCCCTATGGCTACACCTTC

j_call: TRBJ2-1
d_call: TRBD1
v_call: TRBV6-1
clone_size: few
cdr3_aa: CASSRDSASYNEQFF
cdr3_nt: TGTGCCAGCAGCCGGGACAGTGCTTCCTACAATGAGCAGTTCTTC

j_call: TRBJ1-1
d_call: -
v_call: TRBV5-1
clone_size: many
cdr3_aa: CASSLGGAGNTEAFF
cdr3_nt: TGCGCCAGCAGTCTGGGGGGGGCGGGCAACACTGAAGCTTTCTTT

j_call: TRBJ2-7
d_call: -
v_call: TRBV5-5
clone_size: -
cdr3_aa: CASSFGDTSSYEQYF
cdr3_nt: TGTGCCAGCAGCTTTGGCGACACCAGCTCCTACGAGCAGTACTTC

j_call: TRBJ2-1
d_call: -
v_call: TRBV4-1
clone_size: -
cdr3_aa: CASSPLRGGGDFNEQFF
cdr3_nt: TGCGCCAGCAGCCCCCTGAGGGGAGGGGGCGATTTTAATGAGCAGTTCTTC

j_call: TRBJ2-7
d_call: TRBD1
v_call: TRBV4-1
clone_size: few
cdr3_aa: CASSQSRDSYYEQYF
cdr3_nt: TGCGCCAGCAGCCAATCCCGGGACAGTTACTACGAGCAGTACTTC

j_call: TRBJ2-1
d_call: -
v_call: TRBV2
clone_size: few
cdr3_aa: CASTVEGAGSNEQFF
cdr3_nt: TGTGCCAGCACCGTGGAGGGGGCTGGTTCCAATGAGCAGTTCTTC